The 23 T cell receptor beta chains listed next were all sequenced from one sample in a study of early T cells in non-severe SARS-CoV-2 infection (dated by TCRdb to the early 2020s). The method was 5' RACE. The instrument given in TCRdb is NextSeq 500. The public reads were run again by TCRdb, first through fastp at Q25 and then through MiXCR, and only productive beta chains were kept. Rows are combined by CDR3 protein, so each entry shows the most common genes and DNA. In all, the sample holds about 40,000 distinct CDR3 sequences, and 4.7% of those were seen once. The ten largest clones add up to 4.8% of the sample. What was sequenced was whole blood. The receptors here all came from an adult who was a healthcare worker with PCR-confirmed SARS-CoV-2 infection or an uninfected control (not recorded which).

This clonotype was recorded a few times. The DNA for the CDR3 is TGTGCCAGCAGCTTATGGGGCAGACCTGGACGTGGGGACACTGAAGCTTTCTTT. Translated, it gives CASSLWGRPGRGDTEAFF. The V call is TRBV7-9, the J call TRBJ1-1, with D perhaps matching TRBD1 (5 bases). CDR3 length equals 18 residues. Germline V gives CDR1 SEHNR, CDR2 FQNEAQ (reference sequence). Trimming took 2 bases from V and 3 from J, leaving 22 bases between them.

This clonotype was picked up many times. V gene TRBV2 combines with J gene TRBJ2-3, with D tentatively TRBD2 (5 bases). The CDR3 has 15 amino acids. V was pared by 3 bases and J by 6 bases, with 16 bases between. Per the germline V gene, CDR1 is SNHLY and CDR2 is FYNNEI. CDR3 nucleotide sequence: TGTGCCAGCAGTGATCTTGTGGGAGTAAGCGATACGCAGTATTTT. Residues: CASSDLVGVSDTQYF.

This clonotype was detected a few times. The chain carries TRBV6-2 or TRBV6-3 and TRBJ2-7; D unresolved. The CDR3 is 15 amino acids. Looked up from germline, CDR1 is MNHEY and CDR2 is SVGEGT. V lost 7 bases and J lost 2, with 18 bases in between. As DNA, the CDR3 is TGTGCCAGCAATCCAGCCGACGGCGAGACCTACGAGCAGTACTTC. This encodes CASNPADGETYEQYF.

As to this clonotype: This sequence may be a read error, since a much larger clone differs from it by one base. The CDR3 bases are TGCGGCGTCCGTCCTAGGGCTCAAGAGACCCAGTACTTC. Translated, it gives CGVRPRAQETQYF. The chain joins TRBV29-1 to TRBJ2-5; D gene ambiguous. Germline V gives CDR1 SQVTM, CDR2 ANQGSEA. The CDR3 has 13 amino acids.

CDR3 DNA: TGCGCCAGCAGCTTGGGGGACAGCATGAATCAGCCCCAGCATTTT. Its protein is CASSLGDSMNQPQHF. The V gene is TRBV5-1, the J gene TRBJ1-5; 7 bases agree with TRBD1. CDR3 length: 15 amino acids. The germline V gene encodes CDR1 SGHRS and CDR2 YFSETQ. V lost 0 bases, J lost 4 bases, and 4 bases stayed unmatched.

This clonotype was seen a handful of times. The V and J genes are TRBV7-9 and TRBJ2-3; tentative D call: TRBD2 (5 bases). V was pared by 5 bases and J by 2 bases, with 11 bases between. Germline lookup yields CDR1 SEHNR and CDR2 FQNEAQ (reference sequence). The CDR3 consists of 14 residues. The DNA of the CDR3 is TGTGCCAGCAGCCCGCCCGGGGTCACAGATACGCAGTATTTT. Translating it yields CASSPPGVTDTQYF. The full variable domain, its missing parts supplied by reference TRBV7-9 and TRBJ2-3, is DTGVSQNPRHKITKRGQNVTFRCDPISEHNRLYWYRQTLGQGPEFLTYFQNEAQLEKSRLLSDRFSAERPKGSFSTLEIQRTEQGDSAMYLCASSPPGVTDTQYFGPGTRLTVL.

This clonotype has just a few counts. This sequence joins TRBV19 and TRBJ1-5; no clear D. CDR1 is LNHDA, CDR2 SQIVND, per germline (reference sequence). The CDR3 has 17 residues. The germline V and J ends were trimmed by 3 bases and 0 bases, with 15 bases remaining between them. CDR3 sequence: CASSIDFTGSSNQPQHF. For the CDR3, the DNA is TGTGCCAGTAGTATTGATTTTACGGGCTCTAGCAATCAGCCCCAGCATTTT.

This clonotype appeared many times. The CDR3 reads CASSLTGTDSPLHF. CDR3 sequence (DNA): TGTGCCAGCAGCTTAACCGGGACAGATTCACCCCTCCACTTT. The V gene is TRBV11-2, the J gene TRBJ1-6, with 7 bases aligning to TRBD1. Looked up from germline, CDR1 is SGHAT and CDR2 is FQNNGV. Unmatched junction bases numbered 3, after V lost 2 bases and J lost 8 bases. CDR3 length equals 14 residues. The complete variable domain, with remaining parts taken from reference TRBV11-2 and TRBJ1-6, reads EAGVAQSPRYKIIEKRQSVAFWCNPISGHATLYWYQQILGQGPKLLIQFQNNGVVDDSQLPKDRFSAERLKGVDSTLKIQPAKLEDSAVYLCASSLTGTDSPLHFGNGTRLTVT.

About this clonotype: Since a much larger clone is just one base distant, this may be a read error. This chain uses TRBV5-4 with TRBJ1-2; D gene ambiguous. Trimming cost V 7 bases and J 8 bases, with 15 bases left between them. Germline assignment: CDR1 SGHNT and CDR2 YYREEE (reference sequence). CDR3 length equals 12 residues. The CDR3 here is CASEVRSRGYTF. The CDR3 DNA is TGTGCCAGCGAGGTTCGCTCCAGGGGCTACACCTTC.

This clonotype was counted a few times. The V gene is TRBV7-2, the J gene TRBJ1-2, with D possibly being TRBD1 (5 bases). V lost 1 base and J 4 bases, leaving 13 bases between the germline ends. CDR1 and CDR2 from the germline V gene are SGHTA and FQGNSA. This CDR3 contains 15 residues. CDR3 residues: CASSLVVTDGYGYTF. CDR3 in DNA: TGTGCCAGCAGCTTAGTAGTGACAGACGGCTATGGCTACACCTTC.

Many counts were recorded for this clonotype. Here the CDR3 DNA reads TGTGCCAGCAGCACAACTCAGGTCTCTTCGACTTTCTTT. It codes for CASSTTQVSSTFF. J is TRBJ1-1 and V is TRBV2; D gene unclear. Germline-derived CDR1 and CDR2 are SNHLY and FYNNEI. The CDR3 is 13 residues long. Between the trimmed V and J ends, which lost 6 bases and 12 bases, there was a span of 20 bases.

This clonotype showed up many times. The chain joins TRBV4-1 to TRBJ2-1; 7 nucleotides match TRBD1. The CDR3 is 16 amino acids. The trim removed 3 bases at V and 1 base at J, leaving 6 bases unmatched. Germline values: CDR1 MGHRA, CDR2 YSYEKL. CDR3 residues: CASSQVDRASYNEQFF. Written as DNA, the CDR3 is TGCGCCAGCAGCCAGGTTGACAGGGCGTCCTACAATGAGCAGTTCTTC.

In its sample, this clonotype was seen many times. The chain joins TRBV20-1 to TRBJ2-5, with 9 positions matching TRBD1. Germline CDR1 reads DFQATT; CDR2 reads SNEGSKA (reference sequence). The trim removed 5 bases at V and 2 bases at J, leaving 9 bases unmatched. This CDR3 is built from 15 residues. CDR3 in DNA: TGCAGTGCTTCCCACAGGGGGCCTCCTCAAGAGACCCAGTACTTC. This codes for CSASHRGPPQETQYF.

This clonotype was seen at least ten times. The V and J genes are TRBV5-5 and TRBJ1-2; D is ambiguous. The germline V gene has CDR1 SGHKS and CDR2 YYEKEE (reference sequence). The CDR3 totals 17 residues. V was cut by 1 base and J by 0 bases, with 16 bases left in between. CDR3 nucleotides: TGTGCCAGCAGCTTGCATTCGAGTGGTTTGACTAACTATGGCTACACCTTC. Its translation: CASSLHSSGLTNYGYTF.

V is TRBV7-8 and J is TRBJ2-1, with D unclear. This CDR3 comprises 14 residues. Trimming stripped 2 bases from V and 7 bases from J, with 12 bases between. Germline-derived CDR1 and CDR2 are SGHVS and FQNEAQ. Written as DNA, the CDR3 is TGTGCCAGCAGCTTATTAGGTTTCGGGAATGAGCAGTTCTTC. This gives the protein CASSLLGFGNEQFF.

This clonotype was detected ten times or more. This chain uses TRBV18 with TRBJ1-5; D not resolved. Germline CDR1 is KGHSH and CDR2 is LQKENI. CDR3 length: 13 residues. Trimming cost V 4 bases and J 2 bases, with 6 bases left between them. CDR3: CASSLYGNQPQHF. CDR3 in DNA: TGTGCCAGCTCACTGTACGGCAATCAGCCCCAGCATTTT.

This chain connects TRBV9 to TRBJ1-3; D remains unclear. CDR1 is SGDLS, CDR2 YYNGEE, per germline. Trimming took off 7 bases at V and 2 bases at J, with 16 bases between the two ends. The CDR3 length is 15 residues. CDR3 in DNA: TGTGCCAGCGGGGAAGGTCTCTGGGCTGGAAACACCATATATTTT. This gives the protein CASGEGLWAGNTIYF.

To note about this clonotype: It may be a read error: a sequence one base away is much more abundant. V is TRBV20-1 and J is TRBJ2-1; the D call may be TRBD1 or TRBD2 (5 bases each). CDR1 and CDR2 (germline): DFQATT, SNEGSKA (reference sequence). This CDR3 region has 13 residues. This CDR3 reads CSASGTSCNEQFF. CDR3 nucleotide sequence: TGCAGTGCTAGCGGGACCTCCTGCAATGAGCAGTTCTTC.

The chain is built from TRBV19 and TRBJ2-2; D gene ambiguous. V dropped 7 bases and J dropped 5 bases, with 8 bases sitting between them. The germline CDR1 and CDR2 sequences are LNHDA and SQIVND (reference sequence). There are 12 residues in the CDR3. DNA of the CDR3: TGTGCCAGTAAACCATTTACCGGGGAGCTGTTTTTT. It encodes CASKPFTGELFF.

This clonotype was detected ten times or more. This chain connects TRBV27 to TRBJ2-7; D remains ambiguous. CDR1 MNHEY and CDR2 SMNVEV come from the germline V gene (reference sequence). V lost 2 bases and J 7 bases, leaving 12 bases between the germline ends. This CDR3 has 13 residues. CDR3 sequence reads: CASSLRPFREQYF. CDR3 DNA sequence: TGTGCCAGCAGTTTACGACCTTTCCGGGAGCAGTACTTC.

There are many counts of this clonotype. The chain joins TRBV25-1 to TRBJ2-7; D is perhaps TRBD1 (6 bases). Germline V gene lookup returns CDR1 MGHDK and CDR2 SYGVNS. The CDR3 consists of 12 residues. V was clipped by 6 bases and J by 1 base, with 7 bases between them. The DNA for the CDR3 is TGTGCCAGCAGGGACAGTTCCTACGAGCAGTACTTC. This translates into CASRDSSYEQYF.

V gene TRBV2 combines with J gene TRBJ2-7, with unresolved D. The CDR3 sequence is 14 residues long. The germline CDR1 and CDR2 sequences are SNHLY and FYNNEI. The V end was cut by 3 bases, the J end by 4 bases, with 13 bases between. The CDR3 nucleotides are TGTGCCAGCAGTGACTCCTCCTCGCGTTACGAGCAGTACTTC. Translating gives CASSDSSSRYEQYF.

At least ten counts were recorded for this clonotype. This chain links TRBV6-1 with TRBJ2-7; TRBD2 matches 13 bases. Germline lookup yields CDR1 MNHNS and CDR2 SASEGT. V was pared by 6 bases and J by 3 bases, with 11 bases of the junction left unmatched. The CDR3 sequence is 17 residues long. The CDR3 DNA is TGTGCCAGCAGAGCCTTCCTCGGACTAGCGGGAGACTACGAGCAGTACTTC. Translated: CASRAFLGLAGDYEQYF.